A selection of T cell receptor beta chains follows, all from one sample in a study of T cell responses to AZD1222 COVID-19 vaccine. Clones were read by immunoSEQ multiplex PCR, and TCRdb kept only the in-frame ones, dropping some. The sample records tens of thousands of clones, around 88% being singletons. The specimen comprised peripheral blood, sampled 28 days after the second AZD1222 dose. The source is an adult who received the AZD1222 COVID-19 vaccine. The CDR3 runs from the conserved cysteine through the conserved F or W. Each record gives: V gene, clone size, D gene, J gene, CDR3 DNA, CDR3 protein. D genes are given only for firm matches. Clone size, where shown, is once, few, many, or a class for clones that have expanded.

v_call: TRBV5-1
clone_size: -
d_call: TRBD2
j_call: TRBJ2-3
cdr3_nt: TGCGCCAGCAGCCCTAGACTAGCGGGGAGACCAGATACGCAGTATTTT
cdr3_aa: CASSPRLAGRPDTQYF

v_call: TRBV7-2
clone_size: -
d_call: -
j_call: TRBJ1-1
cdr3_nt: TGTGCCAGCACCAAGTCGGCCGGGTTAACTGAAGCTTTCTTT
cdr3_aa: CASTKSAGLTEAFF

v_call: TRBV19
clone_size: -
d_call: -
j_call: TRBJ1-5
cdr3_nt: TGTGCCAGTAGTACCCAACAGGGAGGGAGGAATCAGCCCCAGCATTTT
cdr3_aa: CASSTQQGGRNQPQHF

v_call: TRBV6-5
clone_size: -
d_call: TRBD1
j_call: TRBJ2-3
cdr3_nt: TGTGCCAGCAGTTACAGGGGGCTCACAGATACGCAGTATTTT
cdr3_aa: CASSYRGLTDTQYF

v_call: TRBV2
clone_size: -
d_call: -
j_call: TRBJ1-2
cdr3_nt: TGTGCCAGCAGTGAAGAGGGGACAACGATCAATGGCTACACCTTC
cdr3_aa: CASSEEGTTINGYTF

v_call: TRBV7-6
clone_size: -
d_call: TRBD2
j_call: TRBJ2-5
cdr3_nt: TGTGCCAGCAGCCCCACCCCTAGCGGGGGCCCATATGAGACCCAGTACTTC
cdr3_aa: CASSPTPSGGPYETQYF

v_call: TRBV7-9
clone_size: few
d_call: TRBD1
j_call: TRBJ1-4
cdr3_nt: TGTGCCAGCAGCGACTTGAGCAGGGGGCCAACTAATGAAAAACTGTTTTTT
cdr3_aa: CASSDLSRGPTNEKLFF

v_call: TRBV5-1
clone_size: -
d_call: -
j_call: TRBJ2-1
cdr3_nt: TGCGCCAGCAGCTTTCGTGTCTCTGGCGGGGTCTACAATGAGCAGTTCTTC
cdr3_aa: CASSFRVSGGVYNEQFF

v_call: TRBV27
clone_size: -
d_call: -
j_call: TRBJ2-7
cdr3_nt: TGTGCCTACCGGGACACCTACGAGCAGTACTTC
cdr3_aa: CAYRDTYEQYF

v_call: TRBV18
clone_size: -
d_call: -
j_call: TRBJ2-1
cdr3_nt: TGTGCCAGCTCACCAACTTACATCAACGCCTACAATGAGCAGTTCTTC
cdr3_aa: CASSPTYINAYNEQFF

v_call: TRBV5-1
clone_size: -
d_call: TRBD1
j_call: TRBJ1-4
cdr3_nt: TGCGCCAGCAGCTGGGGACAGGGTCGGGAAAAACTGTTTTTT
cdr3_aa: CASSWGQGREKLFF

v_call: TRBV29-1
clone_size: -
d_call: -
j_call: TRBJ1-4
cdr3_nt: TGCACCGCTGAGGGTAATGAAAAACTGTTTTTT
cdr3_aa: CTAEGNEKLFF

v_call: TRBV7-8
clone_size: -
d_call: TRBD1
j_call: TRBJ1-2
cdr3_nt: TGTGCCAGCAGCCGAGTGGGGGGCGCCAGGGGGCCCTTTGGCTATGGCTACACCTTC
cdr3_aa: CASSRVGGARGPFGYGYTF

v_call: TRBV19
clone_size: once
d_call: -
j_call: TRBJ2-3
cdr3_nt: TGTGCCAGTAGTCCCGGGACGGACACAGATACGCAGTATTTT
cdr3_aa: CASSPGTDTDTQYF

v_call: TRBV4-2
clone_size: -
d_call: -
j_call: TRBJ2-2
cdr3_nt: TGTGCCAGCAGCCAGGGGGACTGGACGGCGAACACCGGGGAGCTGTTTTTT
cdr3_aa: CASSQGDWTANTGELFF

v_call: TRBV19
clone_size: -
d_call: TRBD2
j_call: TRBJ2-2
cdr3_nt: TGTGCCAGTAGTATATTGAGGACTAGCGGGACAAACACCGGGGAGCTGTTTTTT
cdr3_aa: CASSILRTSGTNTGELFF

v_call: TRBV5-5
clone_size: -
d_call: TRBD1
j_call: TRBJ2-7
cdr3_nt: TGTGCCAGCAGCCTGGACAGGGTGTCCTACGAGCAGTACTTC
cdr3_aa: CASSLDRVSYEQYF

v_call: TRBV6-5
clone_size: -
d_call: -
j_call: TRBJ2-7
cdr3_nt: TGTGCCAGCGTGGAACAATTCCCCGAGCAGTACTTC
cdr3_aa: CASVEQFPEQYF

v_call: TRBV18
clone_size: -
d_call: TRBD1
j_call: TRBJ2-3
cdr3_nt: TGTGCCAGCTCACCACCGGACAGGCAGGATACGCAGTATTTT
cdr3_aa: CASSPPDRQDTQYF

v_call: TRBV4-3
clone_size: -
d_call: -
j_call: TRBJ1-1
cdr3_nt: TGCGCCAGCAGCCAAGATAGAAGCCTCAGGATGAACACTGAAGCTTTCTTT
cdr3_aa: CASSQDRSLRMNTEAFF

v_call: TRBV5-1
clone_size: few
d_call: -
j_call: TRBJ2-4
cdr3_nt: TGCGCCAGCAGCTCGGGGGTAGCCAAAAACATTCAGTACTTC
cdr3_aa: CASSSGVAKNIQYF

v_call: TRBV4-1
clone_size: -
d_call: TRBD2
j_call: TRBJ2-1
cdr3_nt: TGCGCCAGCAGCCCCGACCTAGCGGGGGGAAGCTACAATGAGCAGTTCTTC
cdr3_aa: CASSPDLAGGSYNEQFF

v_call: TRBV11-3
clone_size: -
d_call: -
j_call: TRBJ2-2
cdr3_nt: TGTGCCAGCAGCCTCCGGGACACCGCGAACACCGGGGAGCTGTTTTTT
cdr3_aa: CASSLRDTANTGELFF

v_call: TRBV6-1
clone_size: -
d_call: -
j_call: TRBJ1-2
cdr3_nt: TGTGCCAGCAGTGAAGCGTACGGAGCCGGGGTGGGCTACACCTTC
cdr3_aa: CASSEAYGAGVGYTF

v_call: TRBV28
clone_size: -
d_call: TRBD1
j_call: TRBJ1-2
cdr3_nt: TGTGCCAGCAGCCCGGGGACAGATCATGGCTACACCTTC
cdr3_aa: CASSPGTDHGYTF

v_call: TRBV11-2
clone_size: -
d_call: -
j_call: TRBJ2-1
cdr3_nt: TGTGCCAGCAGCTTACGTACTGAGGCCAATGAGCAGTTCTTC
cdr3_aa: CASSLRTEANEQFF